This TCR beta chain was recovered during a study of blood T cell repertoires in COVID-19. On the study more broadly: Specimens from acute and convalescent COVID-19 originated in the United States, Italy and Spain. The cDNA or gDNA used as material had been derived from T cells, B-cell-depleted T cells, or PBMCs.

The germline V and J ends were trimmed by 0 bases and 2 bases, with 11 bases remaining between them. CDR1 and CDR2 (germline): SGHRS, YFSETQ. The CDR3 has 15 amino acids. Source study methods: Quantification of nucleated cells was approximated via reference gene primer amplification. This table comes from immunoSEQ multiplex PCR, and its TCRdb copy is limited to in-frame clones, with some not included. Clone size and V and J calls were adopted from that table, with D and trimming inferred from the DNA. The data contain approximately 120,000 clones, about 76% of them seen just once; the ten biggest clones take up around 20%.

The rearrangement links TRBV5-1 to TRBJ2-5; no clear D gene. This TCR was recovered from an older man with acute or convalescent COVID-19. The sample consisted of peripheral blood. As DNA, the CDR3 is TGCGCCAGCAGCTTGGTAGTGGGCCAACAAGAGACCCAGTACTTC. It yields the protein CASSLVVGQQETQYF.